This TCR beta chain was obtained from a study of graft-versus-host responses after intestinal transplantation. About the study: Each of the recipients got a multivisceral, liver-intestinal, or isolated intestinal transplant. The study gave all recipients anti-thymocyte globulin induction, then tacrolimus and steroids for approximately 3 years. Study-wide points: Present in recipient marrow, GvH clones included some that appeared first in ileum or blood. Early after transplant, HvG declines were associated with peak levels of circulating GvH clones.

For this clone: The antigen remains undetermined.

The V gene lost 8 bases and the J gene lost 7 bases, with 11 bases spanning the gap. Germline values: CDR1 MNHNS, CDR2 SASEGT. This CDR3 comprises 12 residues. This table comes from immunoSEQ multiplex PCR, and its TCRdb copy is limited to in-frame clones, with some not included. The sample yields about 90,000 clones, about 94% seen once. Material: unstimulated CD4+ T cells sorted from spleen or lymph node cells, obtained before transplant. The chain carries TRBV6-1 and TRBJ2-2, with D possibly being TRBD2 (6 bases). The TCR sequence derives from a human donor who was the organ donor for an intestinal transplant. CDR3: CASGGKSGELFF. CDR3 DNA sequence: TGTGCCAGCGGGGGGAAGAGCGGGGAGCTGTTTTTT.